Sequencing of this T cell receptor beta chain was carried out in a study of shared clonotypes between healthy human individuals. In the study overall: The donors, a couple of women and a few men, were aged 18 to 49.

Here immunoSEQ multiplex PCR was the method, and the copy in TCRdb shows in-frame clones only, minus some. The data hold over 2 million clones, with around 90% observed a single time. CD45RA+ naive and CD45RA-negative memory subsets were separated from CD4+ cells. V dropped 3 bases and J dropped 3 bases, with 12 bases sitting between them. This CDR3 has 14 residues. The V gene's germline CDR1 is MNHEY and CDR2 SMNVEV (reference sequence). With regard to this clone: Its antigen is not known.

Study findings and constraints: What naive subsets generally showed was a larger estimated richness than memory subsets showed. Some clonotypes were shared by all four sorted-subset donors, while others were not shared. The non-shared ones had lower generation probabilities than the shared ones.

The rearrangement links TRBV27 to TRBJ2-7, with a possible D match to TRBD1 (5 bases). The receptor was isolated from a man aged 18 to 29 in good health. Some clones in this sample may be carry-over from other donors' samples. Sequenced: naive CD4+ T cells from PBMCs. Subset here: CD45RA+ positively selected. The CDR3 sequence is CASSFYQGIYEQYF. The CDR3, as DNA: TGTGCCAGCAGTTTCTACCAGGGTATCTACGAGCAGTACTTC.